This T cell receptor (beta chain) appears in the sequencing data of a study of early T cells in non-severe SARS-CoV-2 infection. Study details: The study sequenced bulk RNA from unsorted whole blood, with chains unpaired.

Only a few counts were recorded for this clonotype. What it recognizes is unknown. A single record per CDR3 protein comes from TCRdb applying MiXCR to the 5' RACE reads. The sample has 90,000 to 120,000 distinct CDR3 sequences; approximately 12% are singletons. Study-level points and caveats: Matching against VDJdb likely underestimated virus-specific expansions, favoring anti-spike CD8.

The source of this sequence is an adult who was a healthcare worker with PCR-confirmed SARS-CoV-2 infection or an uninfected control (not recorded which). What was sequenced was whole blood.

CDR3 residues: CASSVFADAATDTQYF. For the CDR3, the DNA is TGTGCCAGCAGCGTATTCGCGGACGCCGCCACAGATACGCAGTATTTT. The genes are TRBV9 and TRBJ2-3, with D hard to call. This CDR3 has 16 amino acids. V was cut by 1 base and J by 2 bases, with 14 bases left in between. The germline CDR1 and CDR2 sequences are SGDLS and YYNGEE.